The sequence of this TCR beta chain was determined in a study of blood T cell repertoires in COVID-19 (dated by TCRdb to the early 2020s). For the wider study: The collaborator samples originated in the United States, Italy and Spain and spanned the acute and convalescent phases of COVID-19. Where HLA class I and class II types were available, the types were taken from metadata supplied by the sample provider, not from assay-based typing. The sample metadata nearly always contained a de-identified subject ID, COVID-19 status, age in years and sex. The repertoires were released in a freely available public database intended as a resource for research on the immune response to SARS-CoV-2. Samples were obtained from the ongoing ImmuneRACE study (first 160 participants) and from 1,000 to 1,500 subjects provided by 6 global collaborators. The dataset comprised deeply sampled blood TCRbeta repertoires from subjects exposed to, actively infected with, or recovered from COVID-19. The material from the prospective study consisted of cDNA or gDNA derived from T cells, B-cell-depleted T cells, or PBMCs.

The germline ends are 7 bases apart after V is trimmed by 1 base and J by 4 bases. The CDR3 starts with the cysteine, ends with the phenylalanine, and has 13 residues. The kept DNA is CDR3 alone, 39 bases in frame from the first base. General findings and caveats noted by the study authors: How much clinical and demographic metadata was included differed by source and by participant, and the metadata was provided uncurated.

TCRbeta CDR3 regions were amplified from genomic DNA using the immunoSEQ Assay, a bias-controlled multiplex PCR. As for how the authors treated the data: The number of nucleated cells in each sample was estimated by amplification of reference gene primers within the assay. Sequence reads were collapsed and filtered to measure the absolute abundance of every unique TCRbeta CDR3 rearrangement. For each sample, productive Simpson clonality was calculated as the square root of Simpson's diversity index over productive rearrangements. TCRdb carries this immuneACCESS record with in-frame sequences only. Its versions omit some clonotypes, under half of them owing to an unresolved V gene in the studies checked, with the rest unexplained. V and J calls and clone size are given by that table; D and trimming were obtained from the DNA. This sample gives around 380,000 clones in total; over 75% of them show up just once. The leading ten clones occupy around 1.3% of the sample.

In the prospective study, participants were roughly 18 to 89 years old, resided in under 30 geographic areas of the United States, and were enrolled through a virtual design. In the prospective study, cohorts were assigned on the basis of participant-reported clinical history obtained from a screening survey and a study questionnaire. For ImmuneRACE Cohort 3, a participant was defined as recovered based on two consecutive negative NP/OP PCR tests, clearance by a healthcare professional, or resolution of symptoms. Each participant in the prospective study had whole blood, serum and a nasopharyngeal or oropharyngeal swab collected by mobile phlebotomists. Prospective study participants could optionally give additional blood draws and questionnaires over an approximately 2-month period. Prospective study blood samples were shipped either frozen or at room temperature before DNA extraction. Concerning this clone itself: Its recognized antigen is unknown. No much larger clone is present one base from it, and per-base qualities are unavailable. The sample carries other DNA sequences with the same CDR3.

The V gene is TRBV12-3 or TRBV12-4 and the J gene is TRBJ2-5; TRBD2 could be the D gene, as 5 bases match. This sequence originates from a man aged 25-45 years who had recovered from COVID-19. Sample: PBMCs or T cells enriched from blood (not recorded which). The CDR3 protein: CASSLGLAETQYF. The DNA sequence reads TGTGCCAGCAGTTTAGGCCTAGCAGAGACCCAGTACTTC.